One sample yielded the 27 T cell receptor beta chains listed below, sequenced in a study of cytomegalovirus exposure and HLA in healthy donors. The PCR had 60 Vbeta and 13 Jbeta primers. Sequencing used immunoSEQ multiplex PCR; TCRdb keeps in-frame clones, though not all of them. The data show 130,000 to 150,000 clones, over 8% seen once. Sequenced input: PBMCs. These receptor sequences come from a male donor in good health and CMV-seronegative.

This clone was picked up a small number of times. CDR3 loop: CASSLGGQGEGKQFF. DNA of the CDR3: TGTGCCAGCAGCTTGGGGGGACAGGGGGAGGGCAAGCAGTTCTTC. This chain connects TRBV7-2 to TRBJ2-1, with TRBD1 matching 11 bases. The CDR3 totals 15 residues. CDR1 and CDR2 from the germline V gene are SGHTA and FQGNSA. V trimming: 3 bases; J trimming: 11 bases; junction bases outside the gene matches: 9.

This clone has a handful of counts. The chain joins TRBV5-1 to TRBJ2-7, with TRBD1 matching over 7 bases. Germline trimming cut 3 bases from V and 2 bases from J; bases unmatched to any gene: 2. CDR3 length: 13 residues. Per germline, CDR1 SGHRS and CDR2 YFSETQ. This CDR3 reads CASSWGQTYEQYF. The CDR3 DNA is TGCGCCAGCAGCTGGGGACAGACCTACGAGCAGTACTTC.

This clone was seen more than once but under ten times. V gene TRBV9 combines with J gene TRBJ2-1; 11 nucleotides align to TRBD2. V shed 4 bases, J shed 8 bases, and the junction held 14 bases outside the gene matches. CDR1 is SGDLS, CDR2 YYNGEE, per germline. The length of the CDR3 is 17 residues. DNA of the CDR3: TGTGCCAGCAGCTCCCAGGCGACGGGACTAGCGGTCTATGAGCAGTTCTTC. This translates into CASSSQATGLAVYEQFF.

This clone was seen only a few times. The CDR3 nucleotides are TGTGCCAGCAGTGAGGGAACAGGACACAATCAGCCCCAGCATTTT. As protein: CASSEGTGHNQPQHF. The rearrangement links TRBV6-1 to TRBJ1-5; maybe TRBD1 (5 bases). V lost 3 bases to trimming and J lost 3 bases, with 12 bases between them. CDR1 is MNHNS, CDR2 SASEGT, per germline. There are 15 residues in the CDR3.

This clone was picked up a small number of times. The chain combines TRBV28 with TRBJ2-1; D is unclear. Trimming removed 3 bases from V and 3 bases from J, with 12 bases in between. This CDR3 spans 15 amino acids. From germline, CDR1 is MDHEN and CDR2 SYDVKM. CDR3 residues: CASSLNIPGYNEQFF. In DNA form, the CDR3 reads TGTGCCAGCAGTTTGAATATTCCCGGCTACAATGAGCAGTTCTTC.

The chain carries TRBV4-3 and TRBJ2-7, with 7 bases that match TRBD1. J gave up 3 bases and V 1 base, and 9 bases lay outside the gene matches. The CDR3 spans 16 residues. Germline V CDR1 and CDR2: LGHNA, YSLEER. CDR3 residues: CASSQGAGGVLYEQYF. As DNA, the CDR3 is TGCGCCAGCAGCCAAGGGGCAGGGGGTGTACTCTACGAGCAGTACTTC.

This clone has a handful of counts. Written as DNA, the CDR3 is TGTGCCAGCAGCTTACAGGAGAACACTGAAGCTTTCTTT. Amino acids: CASSLQENTEAFF. The chain is built from TRBV7-8 and TRBJ1-1, with no clear D. In germline, CDR1 is SGHVS, CDR2 FQNEAQ. The CDR3 length is 13 residues. Deletions cut 2 bases from V and 1 base from J, with 5 bases between.

This clone was detected only a few times. The V and J genes are TRBV5-1 and TRBJ2-5, with D hard to call. Germline-derived CDR1 and CDR2 are SGHRS and YFSETQ. This CDR3 region has 13 residues. Trimming cost V 1 base and J 1 base, with 5 bases left between them. CDR3: CASSLYSQETQYF. In nucleotides, the CDR3 is TGCGCCAGCAGCTTGTACAGCCAAGAGACCCAGTACTTC.

A few counts support this clone. The V call is TRBV6-5, the J call TRBJ1-1; D might be TRBD1 (5 bases). Germline V lookup: CDR1 MNHEY, CDR2 SVGAGI. Trimming cost V 6 bases and J 5 bases, with 16 bases left between them. The CDR3 covers 14 residues. In DNA form, the CDR3 reads TGTGCCAGCAGCCCTAATTCTGGGGGGACTGAAGCTTTCTTT. This encodes CASSPNSGGTEAFF.

The genes are TRBV9 and TRBJ1-2; TRBD1 matches at 9 bases. The CDR3 spans 15 residues. Trimming cost V 2 bases and J 4 bases; bases outside gene matches: 6. CDR1 and CDR2 (germline): SGDLS, YYNGEE. CDR3 in amino acids: CASSVVDRGGYGYTF. CDR3 nucleotide sequence: TGTGCCAGCAGCGTGGTCGACAGGGGGGGCTATGGCTACACCTTC. The full variable domain, rest sourced from reference TRBV9 and TRBJ1-2, is DSGVTQTPKHLITATGQRVTLRCSPRSGDLSVYWYQQSLDQGLQFLIQYYNGEERAKGNILERFSAQQFPDLHSELNLSSLELGDSALYFCASSVVDRGGYGYTFGSGTRLTVV.

The chain links TRBV7-2 to TRBJ1-3, with a possible D match to TRBD1 (6 bases). The V and J ends lost 5 bases and 3 bases respectively, with 23 bases between them. The CDR3 is 18 residues long. Looked up from germline, CDR1 is SGHTA and CDR2 is FQGNSA. This CDR3 reads CASSARWGLQGIGNTIYF. The CDR3 DNA is TGTGCCAGCAGCGCAAGATGGGGTTTGCAGGGGATTGGAAACACCATATATTTT.

This chain uses TRBV19 with TRBJ1-2; TRBD1 matches 11 bases. The V segment lost 5 bases and the J segment 7 bases; nucleotides outside the gene matches: 9. The CDR3 runs 15 residues. CDR1 is LNHDA and CDR2 is SQIVND in the germline V gene (reference sequence). CDR3 in amino acids: CASSARGTGGFGYTF. CDR3 in DNA: TGTGCCAGTAGTGCGAGGGGGACAGGGGGATTTGGCTACACCTTC.

Points on this clone: At one of its ends the junction is not consistent with the germline gene, which may arise from a read error. This chain uses TRBV7-7 with TRBJ2-1; TRBD1 agrees at 10 bases. The CDR3 runs 15 residues. Per the germline V gene, CDR1 is SSHAT and CDR2 is FNYEAQ (reference sequence). In DNA form, the CDR3 reads TGTGCTAGCAGCTCCGGGGGACAGGGGCGGAATGAGCAGTTCTTC. Its translation: CASSSGGQGRNEQFF.

This clone was observed a few times. The V gene is TRBV27, the J gene TRBJ2-3; 7 bases map to TRBD2. J lost 0 bases, V lost 7 bases, and 7 bases had no gene match. Germline CDR1 reads MNHEY; CDR2 reads SMNVEV (reference sequence). CDR3 size: 15 residues. As DNA, the CDR3 is TGTGCCAGCACCTCTAGCGGTTTTAGCACAGATACGCAGTATTTT. Translating gives CASTSSGFSTDTQYF.

The chain couples TRBV5-6 to TRBJ1-5, with TRBD1 as a possible D gene (5 bases). The V gene lost 4 bases and the J gene lost 0 bases, with 14 bases spanning the gap. The CDR3 has 16 residues. Germline CDR1 reads SGHDT; CDR2 reads YYEEEE. The CDR3 DNA reads TGTGCCAGCAGCGGGGGGAGGGGCTATAGCAATCAGCCCCAGCATTTT. This codes for CASSGGRGYSNQPQHF. Drawing the rest from reference TRBV5-6 and TRBJ1-5, the complete variable domain is DAGVTQSPTHLIKTRGQQVTLRCSPKSGHDTVSWYQQALGQGPQFIFQYYEEEERQRGNFPDRFSGHQFPNYSSELNVNALLLGDSALYLCASSGGRGYSNQPQHFGDGTRLSIL.

This clone was counted between two and nine times. This chain uses TRBV28 with TRBJ1-2, with D uncertain. Trimming shortened V by 2 bases and J by 4 bases, and 2 bases separated the two germline ends. Germline CDR1 and CDR2: MDHEN and SYDVKM. The CDR3 length is 11 residues. The CDR3 region has the DNA TGTGCCAGCAGTTTACGCTATGGCTACACCTTC. It yields the protein CASSLRYGYTF.

The V call is TRBV4-3, the J call TRBJ1-3; D gene unclear. Looked up from germline, CDR1 is LGHNA and CDR2 is YSLEER. There are 14 residues in the CDR3. The V gene lost 0 bases and the J gene lost 1 base, with 4 bases spanning the gap. The DNA of the CDR3 is TGCGCCAGCAGCCAAGATCGTTCTGGAAACACCATATATTTT. Amino acids: CASSQDRSGNTIYF.

The sample holds a few counts of this clone. This sequence joins TRBV7-9 and TRBJ1-4, with D unclear. Per germline, CDR1 SEHNR and CDR2 FQNEAQ (reference sequence). Trimming took off 3 bases at V and 0 bases at J, with 8 bases between the two ends. CDR3 length equals 15 residues. Written as DNA, the CDR3 is TGTGCCAGCAGCTTCGTTTCTTCAACTAATGAAAAACTGTTTTTT. Its protein product is CASSFVSSTNEKLFF.

A few counts support this clone. The DNA of the CDR3 is TGTGCCAGCAGTTTGTCCGGGAGTTCCTTCTACGAGCAGTACTTC. Translation gives CASSLSGSSFYEQYF. The gene calls are TRBV27 and TRBJ2-7, with a weak D call TRBD2 (6 bases). The length of the CDR3 is 15 residues. Trimming removed 3 bases at V and 3 bases at J, with 15 bases between. CDR1 and CDR2 from the germline V gene are MNHEY and SMNVEV (reference sequence).

Details on this clone: Other DNA variants within this sample encode the same CDR3. The CDR3 DNA sequence: TGCGCCAGCAGCCAGGGGACTAGCGGCTCCTACAATGAGCAGTTCTTC. It is translated as CASSQGTSGSYNEQFF. The chain couples TRBV4-3 to TRBJ2-1; 11 nucleotides align to TRBD2. Germline loops: CDR1 LGHNA, CDR2 YSLEER. This CDR3 is built from 16 residues. The V segment lost 3 bases and the J segment 0 bases; nucleotides outside the gene matches: 1.

The rearrangement joins TRBV19 to TRBJ1-2; TRBD1 might be the D (6 bases). Germline CDR1 and CDR2: LNHDA and SQIVND (reference sequence). V lost 5 bases and J 6 bases, leaving 13 bases between the germline ends. This CDR3 contains 13 residues. The CDR3 loop reads CASSLQGPNGYTF. In nucleotides, the CDR3 is TGTGCCAGTAGTTTACAGGGACCGAATGGCTACACCTTC.

The DNA of the CDR3 is TGTGCCAGCAGGGAGACAGGGGACTATGGCTACACCTTC. It is translated as CASRETGDYGYTF. The rearrangement uses TRBV2 and TRBJ1-2; 8 positions match TRBD1. The germline CDR1 and CDR2 sequences are SNHLY and FYNNEI. The trim removed 6 bases at V and 3 bases at J, leaving 3 bases unmatched. This CDR3 has 13 amino acids.

This clone appeared a few times. The CDR3 nucleotides read TGCAGCGTTGAAGAAGCACGGACTAGCGGTAGCACCGGGGAGCTGTTTTTT. It encodes CSVEEARTSGSTGELFF. The chain employs TRBV29-1 and TRBJ2-2; 10 nucleotides line up with TRBD2. Germline values: CDR1 SQVTM, CDR2 ANQGSEA. The CDR3 is 17 residues long. V lost 0 bases to trimming and J lost 4 bases; unmatched junction nucleotides: 8.

A few counts support this clone. CDR3 bases: TGTGCCAGCAGCGACAGGGGAAGGGGTTCACCCCTCCACTTT. It yields the protein CASSDRGRGSPLHF. This chain connects TRBV7-3 to TRBJ1-6; 8 bases match TRBD1. Germline V gene lookup returns CDR1 SGHTA and CDR2 FQGTGA. CDR3 size: 14 residues. The trim removed 5 bases at V and 9 bases at J, leaving 6 bases unmatched.

V usage is TRBV4-1 and J usage is TRBJ2-7; D is possibly TRBD2 (6 bases). The CDR3 is 14 amino acids. Germline loops: CDR1 MGHRA, CDR2 YSYEKL. V lost 3 bases, J lost 0 bases, and 9 bases lay in between. The CDR3: CASSQGRSSYEQYF. CDR3 coding DNA: TGCGCCAGCAGCCAGGGGAGGAGCTCCTACGAGCAGTACTTC.

CDR3 nucleotides: TGTGCCAGCAGCAAATACAGGGGGGTCAATCAGCCCCAGCATTTT. Residues: CASSKYRGVNQPQHF. The J gene is TRBJ1-5, the V gene TRBV9, with TRBD1 matching 8 bases. Trimming took 4 bases from V and 3 from J; bases not matched to a gene: 6. CDR3 length: 15 amino acids. Germline loops: CDR1 SGDLS, CDR2 YYNGEE. Based on the CDR3 plus reference TRBV9 and TRBJ1-5, the full variable domain is DSGVTQTPKHLITATGQRVTLRCSPRSGDLSVYWYQQSLDQGLQFLIQYYNGEERAKGNILERFSAQQFPDLHSELNLSSLELGDSALYFCASSKYRGVNQPQHFGDGTRLSIL.

The J gene is TRBJ2-7, the V gene TRBV28; tentative D call: TRBD1 (5 bases). CDR1 and CDR2 (germline): MDHEN, SYDVKM. Trimming took off 2 bases at V and 2 bases at J, with 13 bases between the two ends. The CDR3 consists of 15 residues. CDR3 in amino acids: CASSLPQGVAYEQYF. In DNA, the CDR3 is TGTGCCAGCAGTTTACCCCAAGGGGTTGCCTACGAGCAGTACTTC.